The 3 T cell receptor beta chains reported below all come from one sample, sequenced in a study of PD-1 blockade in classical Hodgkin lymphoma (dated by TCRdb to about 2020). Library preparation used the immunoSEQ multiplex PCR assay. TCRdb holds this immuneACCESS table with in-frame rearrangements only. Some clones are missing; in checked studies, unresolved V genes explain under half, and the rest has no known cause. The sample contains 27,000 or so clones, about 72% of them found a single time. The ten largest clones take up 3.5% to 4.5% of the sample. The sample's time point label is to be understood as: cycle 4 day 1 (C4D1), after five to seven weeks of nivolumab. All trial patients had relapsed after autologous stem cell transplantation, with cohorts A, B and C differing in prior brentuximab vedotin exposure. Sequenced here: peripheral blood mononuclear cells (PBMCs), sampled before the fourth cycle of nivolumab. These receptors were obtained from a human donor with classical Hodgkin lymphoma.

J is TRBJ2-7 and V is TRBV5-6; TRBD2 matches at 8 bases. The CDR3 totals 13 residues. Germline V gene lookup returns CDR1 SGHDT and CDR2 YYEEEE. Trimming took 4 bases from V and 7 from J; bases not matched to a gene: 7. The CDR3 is CASSLGGVREQYF. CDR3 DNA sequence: TGTGCCAGCAGCCTCGGGGGGGTGAGGGAGCAGTACTTC.

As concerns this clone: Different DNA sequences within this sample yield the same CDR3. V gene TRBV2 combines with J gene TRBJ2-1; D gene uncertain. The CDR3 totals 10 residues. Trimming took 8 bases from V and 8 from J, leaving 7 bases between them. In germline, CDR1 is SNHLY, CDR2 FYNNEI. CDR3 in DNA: TGTGCCAGCGGGTGGGATGAGCAGTTCTTC. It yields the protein CASGWDEQFF.

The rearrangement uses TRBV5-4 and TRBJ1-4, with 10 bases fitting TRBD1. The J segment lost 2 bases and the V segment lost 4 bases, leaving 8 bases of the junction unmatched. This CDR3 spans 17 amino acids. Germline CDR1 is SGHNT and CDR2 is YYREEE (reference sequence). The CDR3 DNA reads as TGTGCCAGCAGCCGGACAGGGGGAATTGTCACTAATGAAAAACTGTTTTTT. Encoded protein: CASSRTGGIVTNEKLFF.